A single TCR beta chain is shown here with its context. The data were taken from a study of blood T cell repertoires in COVID-19. Across the whole study: Samples of COVID-19 (acute and convalescent) were obtained from the United States, Italy and Spain. T cells, B-cell-depleted T cells, or PBMCs provided the cDNA or gDNA that served as material.

Per the authors' pipeline: Nucleated cell counts were estimated from reference gene primer amplification. The table came from immunoSEQ multiplex PCR; TCRdb's copy has only in-frame clones and leaves some out. V and J calls and clone size are copied from that table; D and trimming were computed from the DNA. The sample contains 150,000 to 200,000 clones, 93% of which appear only once. The Seattle patients, enrolled during active infection, were followed longitudinally. Germline CDR1 is LNHDA and CDR2 is SQIVND (reference sequence). V lost 6 bases to trimming and J lost 1 base; unmatched junction nucleotides: 3. The CDR3 length is 14 residues.

Sequenced sample: peripheral blood. The rearrangement uses TRBV19 and TRBJ2-5, with TRBD1 matching over 9 bases. This receptor was identified in a woman between 55 and 75 years old with COVID-19, enrolled during active disease. DNA for the CDR3: TGTGCCAGTAGGCAACAGGGGGCCCAAGAGACCCAGTACTTC. Translated: CASRQQGAQETQYF.